The sequence of this TCR beta chain was determined in a study of blood T cell repertoires in COVID-19. For the study at large: Spain, Italy and the United States supplied samples that represented acute and convalescent COVID-19.

Per germline, CDR1 MNHEY and CDR2 SVGEGT. V lost 3 bases to trimming and J lost 2 bases; unmatched junction nucleotides: 1. The CDR3 sequence is 14 residues long. The table lists this clone with a few counts. Assay: immunoSEQ multiplex PCR; the TCRdb copy retains only in-frame clones and omits some. Counted here are some 150,000 clones, 84% occurring once; the ten biggest clones make up about 38%. The rearrangement joins TRBV6-2 or TRBV6-3 to TRBJ2-7; 10 bases map to TRBD2. The sequencing sample was made of peripheral blood. This TCR derives from a human donor in a cohort sampled during active COVID-19. This CDR3 is CASSYTSGAYEQYF. In DNA, the CDR3 is TGTGCCAGCAGTTATACTAGCGGGGCCTACGAGCAGTACTTC.